This record looks at one T cell receptor beta chain sequence and its context. Other DNA sequences in this specimen translate into the identical CDR3. These data belong to a study of blood T cell repertoires in COVID-19. The authors' processing: It was from reference gene primer amplification that nucleated cell counts were estimated. Assay used: immunoSEQ multiplex PCR; TCRdb lists only in-frame clones, some missing. The V and J calls and clone size were taken over from that table, and D and trimming were inferred from the DNA. The table includes more than 350,000 clones, 80% to 90% detected once. The CDR3 sequence is 16 residues long. Trimming at V came to 1 base and at J to 1 base, leaving 5 bases not matched to a gene. The germline V gene has CDR1 LGHDT and CDR2 YNNKEL (reference sequence).

The specimen was PBMCs or T cells enriched from blood (not recorded which). The TCR was taken from a young man who had recovered from COVID-19. The V call is TRBV3-1 (or the pseudogene TRBV3-2), the J call TRBJ2-3; TRBD2 matches at 7 bases. As DNA, the CDR3 is TGTGCCAGCAGCCAAGGGTTGGCGGGGGGCACAGATACGCAGTATTTT. Its protein product is CASSQGLAGGTDTQYF.